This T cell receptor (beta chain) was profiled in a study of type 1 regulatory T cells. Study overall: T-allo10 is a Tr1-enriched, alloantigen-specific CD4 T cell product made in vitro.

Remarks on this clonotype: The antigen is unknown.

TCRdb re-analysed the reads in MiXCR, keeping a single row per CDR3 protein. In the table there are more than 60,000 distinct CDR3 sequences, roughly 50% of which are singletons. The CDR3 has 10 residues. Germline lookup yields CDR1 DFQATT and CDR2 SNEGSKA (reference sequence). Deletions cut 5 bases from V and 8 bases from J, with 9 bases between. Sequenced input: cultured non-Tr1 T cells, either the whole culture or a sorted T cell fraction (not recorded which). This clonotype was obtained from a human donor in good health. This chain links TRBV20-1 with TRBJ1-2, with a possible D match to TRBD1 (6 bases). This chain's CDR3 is CSAYRDGYTF. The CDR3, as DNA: TGCAGTGCTTACAGGGACGGCTACACCTTC.